This passage covers 31 T cell receptor beta chains from one sample sequenced in a study of blood T cells in healthy people across ages. With a J-beta primer mix and a sample-barcoded 5' primer, a second PCR ran 7 to 11 cycles. TCRdb recomputed calls from the 5' RACE reads with MiXCR, one row per CDR3 protein. The sample yields approximately 1,100,000 distinct CDR3 sequences, less than 50% seen once. Source material: blood. The receptors were sampled from a woman aged 60-75 years in good health.

The chain uses TRBV9 and TRBJ2-7; weak D call: TRBD1 (6 bases). Germline V CDR1 and CDR2: SGDLS, YYNGEE. With 0 bases removed from V and 1 base from J, the gap between germline ends came to 8 bases. The CDR3 loop spans 14 amino acids. This chain's CDR3 is CASSVARGSYEQYF. DNA for the CDR3: TGTGCCAGCAGCGTAGCCAGGGGTTCCTACGAGCAGTACTTC.

The rearrangement uses TRBV20-1 and TRBJ2-7, with 14 bases identical to TRBD2. Germline V gives CDR1 DFQATT, CDR2 SNEGSKA (reference sequence). CDR3 length: 17 residues. The V gene end was trimmed by 5 bases and the J gene end by 1 base; junction bases not matched to a gene: 10. The CDR3 sequence is CSAGGGLAGEKSYEQYF. CDR3 DNA sequence: TGCAGTGCTGGGGGGGGACTAGCGGGAGAAAAGTCCTACGAGCAGTACTTC.

The chain carries TRBV3-1 and TRBJ1-1, with D maybe TRBD1 (6 bases). CDR3 length equals 17 residues. V shed 1 base and J shed 0 bases, with 15 bases lying between them. Per the germline V gene, CDR1 is LGHDT and CDR2 is YNNKEL (reference sequence). The CDR3 DNA reads TGTGCCAGCAGCCAAGTCACGGGGGGGCCAATGAACACTGAAGCTTTCTTT. Residues: CASSQVTGGPMNTEAFF.

The count of this clonotype is one. This chain connects TRBV29-1 to TRBJ2-1; no firm D call. V shed 8 bases and J shed 5 bases, with 13 bases lying between them. Germline V gene data show CDR1 as SQVTM and CDR2 as ANQGSEA. The CDR3 length is 12 residues. The DNA for the CDR3 is TGCAGCACCTCCCGGTCCGACAATGAGCAGTTCTTC. Its translation is CSTSRSDNEQFF.

The gene calls are TRBV5-1 and TRBJ2-5, with D perhaps TRBD1 (5 bases). TRBJ2-7 explains the end of the DNA better; the J call may be wrong. The germline V gene encodes CDR1 SGHRS and CDR2 YFSETQ. The CDR3 runs 15 residues. The CDR3 DNA is TGCGCCAGCAGCTTGAAGCAGGGATTCTTTTACGAGCAGTACTTC. Its protein product is CASSLKQGFFYEQYF.

This clonotype was counted between two and nine times. CDR3 sequence: CASSGPGAQETQYF. Here the CDR3 DNA reads TGCGCCAGCAGCGGGCCAGGGGCCCAAGAGACCCAGTACTTC. The chain is built from TRBV4-1 and TRBJ2-5; TRBD1 might be the D (6 bases). CDR1 is MGHRA, CDR2 YSYEKL, per germline. CDR3 length: 14 residues. With 5 bases removed from V and 1 base from J, the gap between germline ends came to 11 bases.

The chain has TRBV7-6 and TRBJ2-7, with 10 nucleotides matching TRBD2. The CDR3 contains 16 residues. J was trimmed by 2 bases and V by 1 base; bases with no gene match: 5. Germline CDR1 and CDR2: SGHVS and FNYEAQ. CDR3 sequence (DNA): TGTGCCAGCAGCTTAGAAGGGACTAGCGTAACCTACGAGCAGTACTTC. Amino acids: CASSLEGTSVTYEQYF.

The gene calls are TRBV6-1 and TRBJ1-5, with D perhaps matching TRBD1 (5 bases). The CDR3 is 14 residues long. The germline V gene has CDR1 MNHNS and CDR2 SASEGT. V lost 8 bases and J lost 0, with 11 bases in between. In DNA form, the CDR3 reads TGTGCCAGCCACTCAGGGTATAGCAATCAGCCCCAGCATTTT. Translated: CASHSGYSNQPQHF.

The V gene is TRBV2, the J gene TRBJ2-5; 7 bases agree with TRBD2. Germline V gene data show CDR1 as SNHLY and CDR2 as FYNNEI. The junction had 7 bases not matched to a gene; V was cut back by 4 bases and J by 5 bases. CDR3 length: 14 amino acids. This chain's CDR3 is CASSGGGEGETQYF. CDR3 in DNA: TGTGCCAGCAGTGGGGGAGGGGAAGGGGAGACCCAGTACTTC.

This clonotype was counted only a few times. This sequence joins TRBV27 and TRBJ2-7; D might be TRBD1 (6 bases). Trimming cost V 2 bases and J 6 bases, with 11 bases left between them. In germline, CDR1 is MNHEY, CDR2 SMNVEV (reference sequence). This CDR3 comprises 13 residues. The DNA for the CDR3 is TGTGCCAGCAGTTTAGAGACAGGTCTCGAGCAGTACTTC. It yields the protein CASSLETGLEQYF.

This clonotype was seen a few times. The V and J genes are TRBV6-6 and TRBJ2-1; D unresolved. The length of the CDR3 is 13 residues. V lost 6 bases to trimming and J lost 0 bases, with 6 bases between them. Germline values: CDR1 MNHNY, CDR2 SVGAGI (reference sequence). CDR3 coding DNA: TGTGCCAGCAGGCGGAGCTCCTACAATGAGCAGTTCTTC. This sequence encodes CASRRSSYNEQFF.

V gene TRBV4-1 combines with J gene TRBJ1-4; D is unresolved. V was clipped by 1 base and J by 4 bases, with 7 bases between them. This CDR3 region has 14 residues. The germline CDR1 and CDR2 sequences are MGHRA and YSYEKL. Written as DNA, the CDR3 is TGCGCCAGCAGCCAAGCCTCGAGTAATGAAAAACTGTTTTTT. This gives the protein CASSQASSNEKLFF.

The chain carries TRBV30 and TRBJ2-1; D ambiguous. The CDR3 is 12 amino acids. Germline V gene lookup returns CDR1 GTSNPN and CDR2 SVGIG (reference sequence). V lost 3 bases, J lost 5 bases, and 8 bases lay in between. The CDR3 loop is CAWRDGHNEQFF. DNA of the CDR3: TGTGCCTGGAGGGACGGTCACAATGAGCAGTTCTTC.

The chain employs TRBV7-2 and TRBJ2-1, with 7 bases that match TRBD2. The CDR3 contains 16 residues. V lost 1 base and J lost 3; bases outside the gene matches: 6. From germline, CDR1 is SGHTA and CDR2 FQGNSA. The DNA for the CDR3 is TGTGCCAGCAGCTTAGGGGGGGGAGGGCGCTACAATGAGCAGTTCTTC. The encoded protein is CASSLGGGGRYNEQFF.

Note on this clonotype: An end of the junction differs from the germline gene, which may be a read error. The chain carries TRBV28 and TRBJ2-5, with D tentatively TRBD1 or TRBD2 (7 bases each). The closer fit of TRBJ2-7 to the DNA end suggests the J call may be wrong. Germline CDR1 is MDHEN and CDR2 is SYDVKM. CDR3 length equals 15 residues. CDR3 bases: TGTACCAGCAGTTTGGGAGGGACAGCAAGATACGAGCAGTACTTC. This translates into CTSSLGGTARYEQYF.

This chain connects TRBV7-6 to TRBJ2-3; 7 nucleotides match TRBD2. The germline CDR1 and CDR2 sequences are SGHVS and FNYEAQ. The ends lost 4 bases at V and 5 bases at J; junction bases unmatched: 9. The CDR3 length is 15 residues. The CDR3 loop reads CASSSRGGVGDTQYF. CDR3 bases: TGTGCCAGCAGCTCCCGGGGAGGGGTGGGAGATACGCAGTATTTT.

The chain couples TRBV5-1 to TRBJ2-7; 11 bases align to TRBD1. The germline V gene encodes CDR1 SGHRS and CDR2 YFSETQ. With 5 bases clipped from V and 1 base from J, the junction kept 5 bases outside the gene matches. This CDR3 is built from 15 residues. CDR3 sequence (DNA): TGCGCCAGCAGTGGGACAGGGGGGATGTCCTACGAGCAGTACTTC. Its protein is CASSGTGGMSYEQYF.

This clonotype has a handful of counts. The CDR3 region has the DNA TGTGCCAGCAGACCGTCCGGGACAGGGGGCCCAGATACGCAGTATTTT. It codes for CASRPSGTGGPDTQYF. The chain couples TRBV6-5 to TRBJ2-3; 12 bases agree with TRBD1. The V gene end was trimmed by 6 bases and the J gene end by 4 bases; junction bases not matched to a gene: 8. Germline V gene data show CDR1 as MNHEY and CDR2 as SVGAGI. CDR3 length: 16 residues.

The chain combines TRBV20-1 with TRBJ1-1; D perhaps matches TRBD1 (6 bases). CDR1 is DFQATT, CDR2 SNEGSKA, per germline (reference sequence). The CDR3 covers 15 residues. V was pared by 1 base and J by 5 bases, with 17 bases between. The CDR3 coding sequence is TGCAGTGCTAGAGGGGCGGCCAGGGGCTGGACTGAAGCTTTCTTT. Residues: CSARGAARGWTEAFF.

This sequence joins TRBV6-2 or TRBV6-3 and TRBJ2-4, with 7 bases identical to TRBD2. CDR3 length: 15 residues. The junction had 7 bases not matched to a gene; V was cut back by 6 bases and J by 2 bases. Germline V gene data show CDR1 as MNHEY and CDR2 as SVGEGT. The chain's CDR3 is CASRSLAYTKNIQYF. The DNA of the CDR3 is TGTGCCAGCAGATCACTAGCGTATACCAAAAACATTCAGTACTTC.

Only a few counts were recorded for this clonotype. The chain has TRBV5-4 and TRBJ1-1, with no clear D. The CDR3 runs 15 residues. Trimming took off 4 bases at V and 0 bases at J, with 13 bases between the two ends. Germline V gives CDR1 SGHNT, CDR2 YYREEE (reference sequence). The CDR3 coding sequence is TGTGCCAGCAGCAGGGCGGAGGGAATGAACACTGAAGCTTTCTTT. Encoded protein: CASSRAEGMNTEAFF.

V and J are TRBV29-1 and TRBJ2-6; 9 nucleotides match TRBD1. This CDR3 has 15 residues. CDR1 and CDR2 from the germline V gene are SQVTM and ANQGSEA. Unmatched junction bases numbered 1, after V lost 4 bases and J lost 0 bases. CDR3 region: CSVGQGGSGANVLTF. The CDR3, as DNA: TGCAGCGTTGGACAGGGGGGCTCTGGGGCCAACGTCCTGACTTTC.

This chain links TRBV6-5 with TRBJ2-5; perhaps TRBD1 as D (5 bases). The J call could be wrong; TRBJ2-7 is a better fit for the DNA end. Germline CDR1 and CDR2: MNHEY and SVGAGI. The CDR3 length is 13 residues. Written as DNA, the CDR3 is TGTGCCAGCAGTACTGCCCCAGGGTTCGAGCAGTACTTC. Translation: CASSTAPGFEQYF.

The chain has TRBV5-1 and TRBJ2-1; 10 bases are a match to TRBD2. There are 17 residues in the CDR3. The germline V gene encodes CDR1 SGHRS and CDR2 YFSETQ. V lost 0 bases and J lost 7; bases outside the gene matches: 10. The CDR3 region is CASSLERAGGPKNEQFF. Here the CDR3 DNA reads TGCGCCAGCAGCTTGGAACGAGCGGGAGGGCCAAAGAATGAGCAGTTCTTC.

The chain carries TRBV7-8 and TRBJ2-4; no definite D call. The DNA end lines up better with TRBJ2-7; the J call may be wrong. The CDR3 has 14 amino acids. Germline V lookup: CDR1 SGHVS, CDR2 FQNEAQ. The CDR3 sequence: CASSINQIYYEQYF. The DNA for the CDR3 is TGTGCCAGCAGCATAAATCAGATTTACTACGAGCAGTACTTC.

Only a few counts were recorded for this clonotype. The CDR3 loop is CASNIDRDARSPLHF. CDR3 bases: TGTGCCAGCAACATAGACAGGGACGCTCGCTCACCCCTCCACTTT. The rearrangement links TRBV6-6 to TRBJ1-6, with 7 bases aligning to TRBD1. V lost 7 bases, J lost 10 bases, and 13 bases stayed unmatched. Germline CDR1 MNHNY, CDR2 SVGAGI (reference sequence). The CDR3 contains 15 residues.

This clonotype was detected only a few times. The CDR3 coding sequence is TGCAGTGCTAGCCCTATACTAGGTCAATTCACAGATACGCAGTATTTT. It codes for CSASPILGQFTDTQYF. V is TRBV20-1 and J is TRBJ2-3, with D possibly matching TRBD2 (5 bases). The CDR3 spans 16 residues. CDR1 is DFQATT and CDR2 is SNEGSKA in the germline V gene (reference sequence). V was trimmed by 3 bases and J by 2 bases, leaving 18 bases between them.

The chain recombines TRBV5-6 with TRBJ2-7; 7 positions match TRBD2. The length of the CDR3 is 14 residues. The germline V gene has CDR1 SGHDT and CDR2 YYEEEE. Trimming at V came to 6 bases and at J to 2 bases, leaving 8 bases not matched to a gene. The CDR3 DNA reads TGTGCCAGCAACAACGCTAGCGGTCCCTACGAGCAGTACTTC. It encodes CASNNASGPYEQYF.

V usage is TRBV28 and J usage is TRBJ2-7, with D possibly being TRBD1 (8 bases). The CDR3 has 14 amino acids. The germline gives CDR1 MDHEN, CDR2 SYDVKM. V lost 5 bases to trimming and J lost 5 bases, with 16 bases between them. The CDR3 loop is CASSGGGTGHEQYF. DNA of the CDR3: TGTGCCAGCAGTGGGGGGGGGACAGGTCACGAGCAGTACTTC. The full variable domain, completed using reference TRBV28 and TRBJ2-7, is DVKVTQSSRYLVKRTGEKVFLECVQDMDHENMFWYRQDPGLGLRLIYFSYDVKMKEKGDIPEGYSVSREKKERFSLILESASTNQTSMYLCASSGGGTGHEQYFGPGTRLTVT.

The chain couples TRBV14 to TRBJ2-7; no clear D. The germline CDR1 and CDR2 sequences are SGHDN and FVKESK. V lost 1 base, J lost 2 bases, and 12 bases lay in between. CDR3 length equals 15 residues. CDR3 coding DNA: TGTGCCAGCAGCCAAGTAAGTGCAGTTACCTACGAGCAGTACTTC. Protein: CASSQVSAVTYEQYF.

The chain uses TRBV4-1 and TRBJ1-1, with D possibly matching TRBD1 (5 bases). Germline V lookup: CDR1 MGHRA, CDR2 YSYEKL. The ends were cut back, 2 bases at V and 4 bases at J, with 14 bases in the middle. This CDR3 contains 15 residues. The CDR3 protein is CASSQSPPGGTEAFF. The CDR3 region has the DNA TGCGCCAGCAGCCAATCCCCACCGGGGGGCACTGAAGCTTTCTTT.